The present T cell receptor (beta chain) was sequenced within a study of OX40 agonist ivuxolimab in advanced cancers. The CDR3 extends over 14 amino acids. The V end was cut by 5 bases, the J end by 4 bases, with 15 bases between. Germline CDR1 reads GTSNPN; CDR2 reads SVGIG (reference sequence). Assay used: immunoSEQ multiplex PCR; TCRdb lists only in-frame clones, some missing. The table has roughly 60,000 clones, about 85% seen once. The sequence was collected from an adult with an advanced solid tumor such as melanoma, head and neck, liver or kidney cancer. V is TRBV30 and J is TRBJ2-1; D is uncertain. This sample comprised CD4+ or CD8+ T cells sorted from blood, obtained in a trial of the OX40 agonist ivuxolimab. The CDR3 DNA sequence: TGTGCCTGGTCACTCACCAGCGTTTACAATGAGCAGTTCTTC. Its protein product is CAWSLTSVYNEQFF.